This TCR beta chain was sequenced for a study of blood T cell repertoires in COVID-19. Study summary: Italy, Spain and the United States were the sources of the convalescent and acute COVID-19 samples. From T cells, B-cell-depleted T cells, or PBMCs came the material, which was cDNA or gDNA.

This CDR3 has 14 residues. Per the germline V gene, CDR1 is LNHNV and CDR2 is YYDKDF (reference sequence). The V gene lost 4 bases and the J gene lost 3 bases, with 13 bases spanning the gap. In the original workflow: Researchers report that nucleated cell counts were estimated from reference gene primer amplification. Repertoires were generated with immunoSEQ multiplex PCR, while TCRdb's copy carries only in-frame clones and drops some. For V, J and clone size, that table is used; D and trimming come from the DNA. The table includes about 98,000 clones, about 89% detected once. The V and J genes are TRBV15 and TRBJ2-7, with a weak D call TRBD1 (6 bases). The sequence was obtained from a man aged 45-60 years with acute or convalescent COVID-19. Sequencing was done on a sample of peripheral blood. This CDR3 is CATSTQGTHYEQYF. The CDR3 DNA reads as TGTGCCACCAGCACCCAGGGGACCCACTACGAGCAGTACTTC.